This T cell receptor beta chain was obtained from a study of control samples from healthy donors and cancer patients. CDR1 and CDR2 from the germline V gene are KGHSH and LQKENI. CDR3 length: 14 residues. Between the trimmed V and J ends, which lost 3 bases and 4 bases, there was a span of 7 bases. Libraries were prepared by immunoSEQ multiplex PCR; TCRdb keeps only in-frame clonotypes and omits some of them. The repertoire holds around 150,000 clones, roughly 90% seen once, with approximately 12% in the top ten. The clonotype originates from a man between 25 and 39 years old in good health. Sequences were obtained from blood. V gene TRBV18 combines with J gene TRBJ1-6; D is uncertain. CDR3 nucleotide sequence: TGTGCCAGCTCACCGGGTCGGTATAATTCACCCCTCCACTTT. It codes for CASSPGRYNSPLHF.